This is a list of T cell receptor beta chains from one sample in a study of blood T cells in healthy people across ages. TCRdb reprocessed the 5' RACE reads with MiXCR, giving one entry per CDR3 protein. The data hold roughly 500,000 distinct CDR3 sequences, with 27% observed a single time. The sample was blood. The receptors here all came from a woman aged 65 to 85 in good health. Both conserved end residues are part of each CDR3. A D gene is named only where the DNA matches it firmly. Clone size, where shown, is once, few, many, or a class for clones that have expanded.

v_gene,j_gene,abundance,d_gene,CDR3nt,CDR3aa
TRBV7-2,TRBJ1-2,few,NA,TGTGCCAGCAGCAAAATGATCACAGGGACCGGCTACACCTTC,CASSKMITGTGYTF
TRBV12-3/TRBV12-4,TRBJ2-4,few,NA,TGTGCCAGCAGTTCCCCCGCCCTAGCCAAAAACATTCAGTACTTC,CASSSPALAKNIQYF
TRBV20-1,TRBJ1-1,NA,NA,TGCAGTGCCCCGAAGGAGACTGAAGCTTTCTTT,CSAPKETEAFF
TRBV5-1,TRBJ2-1,few,NA,TGCGCCAGCAGCCCGGGGTGGTACAATGAGCAGTTCTTC,CASSPGWYNEQFF
TRBV7-2,TRBJ1-2,NA,NA,TGTGCCAGCAGCTTAGTAGGGACAAGGGATGGCTACACCTTC,CASSLVGTRDGYTF
TRBV6-2/TRBV6-3,TRBJ1-4,few,NA,TGTGCCAGCAGTGCTCCGGACGGAAGTGAAAAACTGTTTTTT,CASSAPDGSEKLFF
TRBV4-3,TRBJ2-7,NA,NA,TGCGCCAGCAGCCAAGATGTGGGGTCATGGTACGAGCAGTACTTC,CASSQDVGSWYEQYF
TRBV2,TRBJ1-4,NA,NA,TGTGCCAGCAGAGCGAGCGGCTCCTATAATGAAAAACTGTTTTTT,CASRASGSYNEKLFF
TRBV20-1,TRBJ1-2,NA,NA,TGCAGTGCTAGAGAAGGGGGGCTGGACTATGGCTACACCTTC,CSAREGGLDYGYTF
TRBV2,TRBJ2-7,few,NA,TGTGCCAGCAAAGGCCAGGACCGATCCTACAAGCAGTACTTC,CASKGQDRSYKQYF
TRBV20-1,TRBJ1-4,many,TRBD1,TGCAGTCCACACTCTTCCGGGACAGGGAATGAAAAACTGTTTTTT,CSPHSSGTGNEKLFF
TRBV25-1,TRBJ2-7,few,NA,TGTGCCAGCAGTTTTACCGGGGCCAGCGTAAACTACGAGCAGTACTTC,CASSFTGASVNYEQYF
TRBV7-8,TRBJ2-5,NA,TRBD2,TGTGCCAGCAGCCCGCGGACTAGCGGGGGGATCCAAGAGACCCAGTACTTC,CASSPRTSGGIQETQYF
TRBV20-1,TRBJ1-2,NA,NA,TGCAGTGCTTTAGATCCCTGGACGTATGGCTACACCTTC,CSALDPWTYGYTF
TRBV20-1,TRBJ1-1,few,NA,TGCAGTGCTACACTCGGGGGTACTGAAGCTTTCTTT,CSATLGGTEAFF
TRBV29-1,TRBJ2-1,many,TRBD1,TGCAGCGTTGAGGGCTGGGACAGGGGGGCCTACAATGAGCAGTTCTTC,CSVEGWDRGAYNEQFF
TRBV15,TRBJ1-1,NA,NA,TGTGCCACCAGCAGAGTCCCGGCGTACGAAGCTTTCTTT,CATSRVPAYEAFF
TRBV29-1,TRBJ2-5,NA,NA,TGCAGCGTCGGAGGGAGTTCCCAAGAGACCCAGTACTTC,CSVGGSSQETQYF
TRBV5-1,TRBJ1-2,few,NA,TGCGCCAGCAGCTTGGACCCAAGCCCGGACGATGGCTACACCTTC,CASSLDPSPDDGYTF
TRBV15,TRBJ2-1,few,TRBD2,TGTGCCACCAGCAGAAGATTTGGGGCCCTAGCGGGGGGGCACAATGAGCAGTTCTTC,CATSRRFGALAGGHNEQFF
TRBV6-1,TRBJ2-7,few,NA,TGTGCCAGCTCAGTTGGCAGGGCCCCTTTAACCTACGAGCAGTACTTC,CASSVGRAPLTYEQYF
TRBV5-1,TRBJ1-6,NA,TRBD1,TGCGCCAGCAGACCGAGGGACAGGCCGGGGGATTCACCCCTCCACTTT,CASRPRDRPGDSPLHF
TRBV6-2/TRBV6-3,TRBJ2-1,NA,NA,TGTGCCAGCTTTCCCAGCGGAGCACGTTACAATGAGCAGTTCTTC,CASFPSGARYNEQFF
TRBV5-6,TRBJ2-5,few,NA,TGTGCCAGCAGCTTGCGGACACTCCCTGCTGGAACACAAGAGACCCAGTACTTC,CASSLRTLPAGTQETQYF
TRBV5-6,TRBJ1-4,few,TRBD1,TGTGCCAGCAGCGTGGGACAGTATAAGGAAAAACTGTTTTTT,CASSVGQYKEKLFF
TRBV7-2,TRBJ1-1,NA,TRBD1,TGTGCCAGCAGCTCGTCCGACAGGGTTGAAGCTTTCTTT,CASSSSDRVEAFF
TRBV3-1,TRBJ2-1,few,TRBD2,TGTGCCAGCAGCCAAGTAGGGACTAGCGGGAGGAATGAGCAGTTCTTC,CASSQVGTSGRNEQFF
TRBV3-1,TRBJ2-3,few,NA,TGTGCCAGCAGCCATGAAACCGGGGGAGATACGCAGTATTTT,CASSHETGGDTQYF
TRBV20-1,TRBJ2-7,few,TRBD2,TGCAGTGCTAGTTTGGCGGGGGGGCTTTACGAGCAGTACTTC,CSASLAGGLYEQYF
TRBV4-3,TRBJ2-7,few,NA,TGCGCCCCCCCCGCCGGGAGCTCCTACGAGCAGTACTTC,CAPPAGSSYEQYF
TRBV12-3/TRBV12-4,TRBJ1-5,few,NA,TGTGCCAGCACCTCACAGGGTAATCAGCCCCAGCATTTT,CASTSQGNQPQHF
TRBV15,TRBJ2-1,few,NA,TGTGCCACCAGCATTGGTGGCACCTACAATGAGCAGTTCTTC,CATSIGGTYNEQFF
TRBV9,TRBJ2-2,NA,NA,TGTGCCAGCAGCGTATTGGCGGGTCCGAACACCGGGGAGCTGTTTTTT,CASSVLAGPNTGELFF
TRBV29-1,TRBJ1-2,few,NA,TGCAGCGTCGGGGGATACTATGGCTACACCTTC,CSVGGYYGYTF
TRBV12-3/TRBV12-4,TRBJ2-7,few,NA,TGTGCCAGCAGTTTAAGTCCAGGGTCGAGCTCCTACGAGCAGTACTTC,CASSLSPGSSSYEQYF
TRBV6-6,TRBJ1-1,few,NA,TGCGCCAGCAGCCGCAAGTCAGGACTTTTGAACACTGAAGCTTTCTTT,CASSRKSGLLNTEAFF
TRBV30,TRBJ2-7,NA,NA,TGTGCCTGGAGCACCAAGGGTCTCTTTAAGGGCGAGCAGTACTTC,CAWSTKGLFKGEQYF
TRBV6-5,TRBJ1-2,NA,TRBD1,TGTGCCAGCAGCCGACGTATCGGACAGGGGGCCTATGGCTACACCTTC,CASSRRIGQGAYGYTF
TRBV12-3/TRBV12-4,TRBJ1-2,NA,NA,TGTGCCAGCAGTTTAGGGCAGGCGGCTAGCGGCTACACCTTC,CASSLGQAASGYTF
TRBV20-1,TRBJ1-1,NA,NA,TGCAGTGCTCGGAGGGGATGGGGGCAGGCCGCGAACACTGAAGCTTTCTTT,CSARRGWGQAANTEAFF
TRBV6-1,TRBJ2-3,NA,NA,TGTGCCAGCAGTGAACGCGGATCCACAGATACGCAGTATTTT,CASSERGSTDTQYF